The sample holds a few counts of the clone carrying this T cell receptor beta chain. Its antigen is undetermined. The treatment here: approximately nine-day PBMC culture with coronavirus spike peptide pools or control peptides (ViraFEST assay). ViraFEST sequenced TCRs after peptide-pool expansion of antigen-specific T cells. The V end lost 1 base, the J end lost 4 bases, and 13 bases lay between the germline ends. In germline, CDR1 is SEHNR, CDR2 FQNEAQ (reference sequence). This CDR3 spans 16 amino acids. This specimen comes from a study of vaccination and CD4 T cells after COVID-19. Turning to the study itself: Diagnosis preceded the drawing of post-COVID samples by a median about 100 days (range 35 to 161).

The study sequenced cultured CD4+ T cell DNA using the Oncomine TCR Beta short-read assay. TCRdb re-called the PCR reads through MiXCR, storing one row per CDR3 protein. This table has roughly 15,000 distinct CDR3 sequences, about 29% appearing once. The chain combines TRBV7-9 with TRBJ2-2, with D perhaps TRBD1 (5 bases). This sequence originates from a human donor with COVID-19. The source material was cultured CD4+ T cells from blood. The CDR3 protein is CASSLDVGVATGELFF. The CDR3 bases are TGTGCCAGCAGCTTAGACGTAGGGGTTGCCACCGGGGAGCTGTTTTTT.